This T cell receptor beta chain was recovered during a study of naive and memory T cell subsets. Findings and limits, study-wide: Diversity fell and Gini index rose from naive through CM, EM, EMRA. TCR counts from RNA may reflect activation-linked expression changes.

Both TRBC1 and TRBC2 were covered by a beta constant-region primer of two equimolar oligonucleotides. MiXCR, applied by TCRdb to the UMI-ligation and nested PCR reads, yields one record per CDR3 protein. This sample has 75,000 to 85,000 distinct CDR3 sequences, with about an eighth found just once. This clonotype has just a few counts. The target antigen is unknown. CD8 T cells were positively selected from what remained after CD4 positive selection. Cells stained for CD3, CD4, CD8, CD45RA and CD27 were sorted into four subsets. The clonotype comes from a human donor in good health. Sequencing was done on a sample of central memory CD4+ T cells from blood.

CDR3 nucleotide sequence: TGTGCCAGCAGCGTAGGACAGCTTACCTATGGCTACACCTTC. It is translated as CASSVGQLTYGYTF. V and J are TRBV5-6 and TRBJ1-2; D possibly corresponds to TRBD1 (6 bases). Germline loops: CDR1 SGHDT, CDR2 YYEEEE. Between the trimmed V and J ends, which lost 4 bases and 4 bases, there was a span of 14 bases. CDR3 length: 14 residues.